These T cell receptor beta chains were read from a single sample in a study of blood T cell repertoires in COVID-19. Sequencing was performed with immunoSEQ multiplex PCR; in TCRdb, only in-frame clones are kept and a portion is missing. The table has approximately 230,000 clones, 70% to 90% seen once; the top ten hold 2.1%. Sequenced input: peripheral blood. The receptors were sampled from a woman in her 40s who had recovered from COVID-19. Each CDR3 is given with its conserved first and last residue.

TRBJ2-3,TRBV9,CASSSHGGTSTDTQYF
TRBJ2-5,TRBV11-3,CASSLGGAGGAPKTQYF
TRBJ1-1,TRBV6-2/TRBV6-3,CASSYSSWDRWGTEAFF
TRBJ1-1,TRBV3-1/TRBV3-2,CASSLSGANTEAFF
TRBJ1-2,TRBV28,CASSLPGDIGYTF
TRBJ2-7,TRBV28,CASSFRLVSEQYF
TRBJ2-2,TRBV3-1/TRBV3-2,CASSQRGVNTGELFF
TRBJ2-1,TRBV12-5,CASGLVASGLAGTRPDNEQFF
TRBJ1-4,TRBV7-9,CASSGYRGLNEKLFF
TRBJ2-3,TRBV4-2,CASSQRGKPTTSTDTQYF
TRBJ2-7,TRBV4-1,CASSQLAGGQLLSEQYF
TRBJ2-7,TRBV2,CASSASAGTGAYEQYF
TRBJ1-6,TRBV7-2,CASSLGALREGYNSPLHF
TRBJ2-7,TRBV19,CASSTAGGTRAYEQYF
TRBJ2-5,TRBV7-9,CASSLGLAGIVRQETQYF
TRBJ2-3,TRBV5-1,CASSLVAGTDTQYF
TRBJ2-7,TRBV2,CASGDAARPPYEQYF
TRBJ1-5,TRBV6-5,CASSSGYDNQPQHF
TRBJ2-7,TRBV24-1,CATSGEGVEQYF
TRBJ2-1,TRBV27,CASSLLRASGRYEQFF
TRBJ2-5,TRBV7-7,CASSLADQGVGQTQYF
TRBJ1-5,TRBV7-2,CASSLGGRDFQPQHF
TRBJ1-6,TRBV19,CASSGTGAVNSPLHF
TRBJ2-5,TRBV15,CATSRVQMTQYF
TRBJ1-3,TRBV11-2,CASSLGQGVTSGNTIYF
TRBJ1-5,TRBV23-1,CASSRPAEGGQGSGNQPQHF
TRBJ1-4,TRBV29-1,CSVKGQGEEKLFF
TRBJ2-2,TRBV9,CASSVLTGGAPGELFF
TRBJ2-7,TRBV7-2,CASSRDTLTYEQYF
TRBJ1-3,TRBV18,CASSREAISGNTIYF
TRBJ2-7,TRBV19,CASSLPGQGGEQYF
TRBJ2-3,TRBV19,CASSPSGGTDTQYF
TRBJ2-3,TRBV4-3,CASSSTGSRTDTQYF
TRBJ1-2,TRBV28,CASSDRDRLYGYTF
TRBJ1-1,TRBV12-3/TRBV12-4,CASSLNSEAFF
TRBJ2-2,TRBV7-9,CASSLRGGWTGELFF
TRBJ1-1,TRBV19,CASTPLRVNTEAFF
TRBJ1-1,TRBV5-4,CASSYDRVLNTEAFF
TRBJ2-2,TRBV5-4,CASSFGQGRPGELFF
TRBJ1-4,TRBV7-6,CASSLGGSRNEKLFF
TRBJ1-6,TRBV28,CASRGTVYNSPLHF
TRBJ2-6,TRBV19,CASSIGRANGANVLTF
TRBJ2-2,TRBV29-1,CSARTDTGELFF
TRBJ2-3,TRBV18,CASSPPQGGSTDTQYF
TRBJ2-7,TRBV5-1,CASSKPYLTYEQYF